The 23 T cell receptor beta chains in this list originate from one sample, sequenced in a study of blood T cell repertoires in COVID-19. The data were produced by immunoSEQ multiplex PCR, yet TCRdb's version contains in-frame clones alone and is incomplete. Of 40,000 to 50,000 clones listed, under 85% are singletons. Sequenced material: peripheral blood. Receptors originate from a woman aged 80 or over with acute or convalescent COVID-19.

The genes are TRBV3-1 (or the pseudogene TRBV3-2) and TRBJ2-1, with 9 bases fitting TRBD1. The CDR3 consists of 14 residues. Germline V gene lookup returns CDR1 LGHDT and CDR2 YNNKEL (reference sequence). V was clipped by 6 bases and J by 4 bases; unmatched bases: 4. In nucleotides, the CDR3 is TGTGCCAGCAGACAGGGGACAGGGTACAATGAGCAGTTCTTC. As protein: CASRQGTGYNEQFF.

The CDR3 DNA is TGTGCCAGCAGTTACCTCGAAACATCGCGGGGGGAAGATACGCAGTATTTT. Amino acids: CASSYLETSRGEDTQYF. The rearrangement uses TRBV6-2 or TRBV6-3 and TRBJ2-3; the match to TRBD2 covers 8 bases. Trimming took 2 bases from V and 5 from J; bases not matched to a gene: 12. The germline CDR1 and CDR2 sequences are MNHEY and SVGEGT. This CDR3 region has 17 residues.

The chain uses TRBV19 and TRBJ2-2; TRBD2 might be the D (6 bases). Trimming left V 5 bases short and J 7 bases short, with 20 bases between. Germline loops: CDR1 LNHDA, CDR2 SQIVND (reference sequence). The CDR3 runs to 16 residues. CDR3 protein: CASSPRAGRGDGELFF. The CDR3 DNA is TGTGCCAGTAGTCCCAGGGCCGGGCGGGGAGACGGGGAGCTGTTTTTT.

This clone has just one count. The chain carries TRBV12-3 or TRBV12-4 and TRBJ2-7, with D hard to call. Trimming shortened V by 5 bases and J by 3 bases, and 2 bases separated the two germline ends. This CDR3 is 10 amino acids long. The CDR3 region has the DNA TGTGCCAGCAGTCTCTACGAGCAGTACTTC. Protein: CASSLYEQYF.

This clone showed up just a few times. This chain joins TRBV6-1 and TRBJ2-5, with D unclear. The CDR3 has 15 amino acids. Germline V CDR1 and CDR2: MNHNS, SASEGT. Trimming cost V 3 bases and J 0 bases, with 11 bases left between them. The CDR3 DNA follows: TGTGCCAGCAGTGACCAGACTTCGTACCAAGAGACCCAGTACTTC. Translating it yields CASSDQTSYQETQYF.

CDR3 in amino acids: CASSPRRSGGGTDTQYF. The CDR3 nucleotides read TGCGCCAGCAGTCCTAGAAGGAGCGGGGGGGGCACAGATACGCAGTATTTT. This sequence joins TRBV23-1 and TRBJ2-3, with TRBD2 matching over 10 bases. TRBV23-1 is treated as an ORF (open reading frame) with a function not yet certain. The CDR3 totals 17 residues. The V segment lost 4 bases and the J segment 1 base; nucleotides outside the gene matches: 8.

J is TRBJ1-2 and V is TRBV6-5, with TRBD1 matching over 8 bases. CDR1 and CDR2 (germline): MNHEY, SVGAGI. CDR3 length equals 13 residues. Trimming took 6 bases from V and 8 from J; bases not matched to a gene: 8. The DNA of the CDR3 is TGTGCCAGCAGCCCAGGACAGGGTCAAGGCTACACCTTC. Amino acids: CASSPGQGQGYTF.

Turning to this clone: The germline gene is not matched at one end of the junction; a read error may be the cause. V is TRBV6-5 and J is TRBJ2-3; TRBD2 agrees at 7 bases. Per germline, CDR1 MNHEY and CDR2 SVGAGI. CDR3 length equals 13 residues. The CDR3 DNA reads TGTGCGAGCAGGGAGCGGGGCCCAGATACGCAGTATTTT. Translation gives CASRERGPDTQYF.

V is TRBV7-2 and J is TRBJ1-1; perhaps TRBD1 as D (6 bases). V lost 1 base and J lost 9, with 12 bases in between. Germline V gives CDR1 SGHTA, CDR2 FQGNSA. The CDR3 covers 13 residues. The CDR3 loop is CASSLGFQGQAFF. DNA for the CDR3: TGTGCCAGCAGCTTAGGATTTCAGGGGCAAGCTTTCTTT.

V is TRBV28 and J is TRBJ2-3; perhaps TRBD2 as D (5 bases). The V gene lost 3 bases and the J gene lost 3 bases, with 7 bases spanning the gap. The CDR3 contains 13 residues. Germline CDR1 reads MDHEN; CDR2 reads SYDVKM. The CDR3 loop is CASSFSGTDTQYF. As DNA, the CDR3 is TGTGCCAGCAGTTTTTCGGGGACAGATACGCAGTATTTT.

The J gene is TRBJ2-1, the V gene TRBV6-4, with D possibly matching TRBD2 (7 bases). Looked up from germline, CDR1 is MRHNA and CDR2 is SNTAGT. The length of the CDR3 is 12 residues. The germline V and J ends were trimmed by 5 bases and 8 bases, with 10 bases remaining between them. The CDR3 DNA sequence: TGTGCCAGCAGTCCGGGGGGCTATGAGCAGTTCTTC. This codes for CASSPGGYEQFF.

This sequence joins TRBV11-2 and TRBJ1-1; possible D gene TRBD1, 6 bases. This CDR3 has 14 residues. Trimming took off 7 bases at V and 1 base at J, with 13 bases between the two ends. Looked up from germline, CDR1 is SGHAT and CDR2 is FQNNGV. The DNA of the CDR3 is TGTGCCAGCACCCCGGACAGAACGAACACTGAAGCTTTCTTT. Translating it yields CASTPDRTNTEAFF.

V usage is TRBV6-5 and J usage is TRBJ1-5; a possible D gene is TRBD1 (5 bases). Germline loops: CDR1 MNHEY, CDR2 SVGAGI. Trimming took 8 bases from V and 3 from J, leaving 17 bases between them. CDR3 length: 15 amino acids. The CDR3 loop is CASSSGAGNNQPQHF. The CDR3 bases are TGTGCCAGCTCGTCTGGGGCAGGGAACAATCAGCCCCAGCATTTT.

The chain couples TRBV5-1 to TRBJ1-1; D is ambiguous. Germline assignment: CDR1 SGHRS and CDR2 YFSETQ. This CDR3 has 14 residues. Trimming shortened V by 0 bases and J by 0 bases, and 6 bases separated the two germline ends. The CDR3 coding sequence is TGCGCCAGCAGCTTGGATCTATTGAACACTGAAGCTTTCTTT. Amino acids: CASSLDLLNTEAFF.

The chain employs TRBV7-3 and TRBJ2-3; 9 bases fit TRBD2. The CDR3 extends over 14 amino acids. Trimming took 7 bases from V and 4 from J; bases not matched to a gene: 6. CDR1 is SGHTA and CDR2 is FQGTGA in the germline V gene. CDR3 amino acids: CASKETSGSDTQYF. CDR3 nucleotide sequence: TGTGCCAGCAAGGAGACTAGCGGCTCAGATACGCAGTATTTT.

CDR3 in amino acids: CASSQGALGRRRNTEAFF. The CDR3 DNA reads as TGCGCCAGCAGCCAAGGAGCACTAGGTCGCAGGCGGAACACTGAAGCTTTCTTT. The chain couples TRBV4-1 to TRBJ1-1; no definite D call. V lost 1 base to trimming and J lost 1 base, with 19 bases between them. Germline V CDR1 and CDR2: MGHRA, YSYEKL. This CDR3 spans 18 amino acids.

The V gene is TRBV3-1 (or the pseudogene TRBV3-2), the J gene TRBJ1-2; D not certain. V lost 4 bases to trimming and J lost 7 bases, with 19 bases between them. Germline V gives CDR1 LGHDT, CDR2 YNNKEL (reference sequence). The CDR3 sequence is 15 residues long. DNA for the CDR3: TGTGCCAGCAGCCGTGACACGCGACGATTCGGTGGCTACACCTTC. Its translation is CASSRDTRRFGGYTF.

This chain uses TRBV7-2 with TRBJ2-2, with 10 bases fitting TRBD1. V lost 1 base and J lost 4; bases outside the gene matches: 3. This CDR3 has 16 residues. Germline CDR1 is SGHTA and CDR2 is FQGNSA. The CDR3 nucleotides are TGTGCCAGCAGCTTAGGGGGGACAGGGGTCACCGGGGAGCTGTTTTTT. Amino acid sequence: CASSLGGTGVTGELFF.

This chain uses TRBV3-1 (or the pseudogene TRBV3-2) with TRBJ1-1, with D possibly TRBD1 on 5 matching bases. The CDR3 extends over 14 amino acids. The ends were cut back, 1 base at V and 1 base at J, with 7 bases in the middle. Germline V CDR1 and CDR2: LGHDT, YNNKEL (reference sequence). The DNA of the CDR3 is TGTGCCAGCAGCCAAGGGACACAGAACACTGAAGCTTTCTTT. This sequence encodes CASSQGTQNTEAFF.

V gene TRBV6-5 combines with J gene TRBJ2-5, with TRBD2 matching 12 bases. Germline V lookup: CDR1 MNHEY, CDR2 SVGAGI. V was pared by 5 bases and J by 5 bases, with 6 bases of the junction left unmatched. The CDR3 covers 15 residues. CDR3 sequence reads: CASSRLAGAGETQYF. The CDR3 DNA follows: TGTGCCAGCAGTAGACTAGCGGGGGCCGGGGAGACCCAGTACTTC.

This chain joins TRBV18 and TRBJ2-5; a possible D gene is TRBD1 (6 bases). The CDR3 is 13 amino acids. Trimming took 7 bases from V and 3 from J, leaving 12 bases between them. Germline CDR1 and CDR2: KGHSH and LQKENI. The CDR3, as DNA: TGTGCCAGCTGGCGTAACAGGGAAGAGACCCAGTACTTC. Protein: CASWRNREETQYF.

The chain uses TRBV28 and TRBJ1-5, with no clear D. CDR3 length equals 15 residues. V gave up 3 bases and J gave up 4 bases, with 13 bases separating them. Per germline, CDR1 MDHEN and CDR2 SYDVKM. CDR3 nucleotide sequence: TGTGCCAGCAGTTTCGGAGGTTGGGTTAATCAGCCCCAGCATTTT. It codes for CASSFGGWVNQPQHF.

The chain links TRBV9 to TRBJ2-2, with D possibly matching TRBD1 (6 bases). Between the trimmed V and J ends, which lost 0 bases and 4 bases, there was a span of 16 bases. The CDR3 runs 17 residues. Per the germline V gene, CDR1 is SGDLS and CDR2 is YYNGEE. CDR3 sequence (DNA): TGTGCCAGCAGCGTAGCTCCGCACACAGGGTTCACCGGGGAGCTGTTTTTT. Its translation is CASSVAPHTGFTGELFF.